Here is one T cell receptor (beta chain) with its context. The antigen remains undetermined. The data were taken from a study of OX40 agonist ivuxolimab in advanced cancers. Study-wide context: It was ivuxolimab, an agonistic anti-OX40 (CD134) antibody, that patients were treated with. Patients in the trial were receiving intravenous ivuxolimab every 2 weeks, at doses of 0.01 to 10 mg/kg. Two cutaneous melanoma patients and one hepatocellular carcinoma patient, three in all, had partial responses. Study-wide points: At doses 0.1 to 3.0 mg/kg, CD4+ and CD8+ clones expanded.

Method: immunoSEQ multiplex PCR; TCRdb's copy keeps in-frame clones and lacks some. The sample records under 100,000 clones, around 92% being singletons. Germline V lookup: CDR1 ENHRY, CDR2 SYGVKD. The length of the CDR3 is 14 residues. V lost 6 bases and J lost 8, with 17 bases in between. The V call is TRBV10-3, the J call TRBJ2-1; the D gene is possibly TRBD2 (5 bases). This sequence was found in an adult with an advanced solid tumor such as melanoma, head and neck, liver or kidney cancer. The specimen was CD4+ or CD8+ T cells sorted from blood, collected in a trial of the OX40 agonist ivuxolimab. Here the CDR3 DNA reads TGTGCCATCAGGGACTTGGCCCTGGGCGATGAGCAGTTCTTC. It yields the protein CAIRDLALGDEQFF.